Listed here are 29 T cell receptor beta chains from one sample, sequenced in a study of blood T cell repertoires in COVID-19. The repertoire was sequenced with immunoSEQ multiplex PCR; TCRdb's copy has only in-frame clones and lacks some. The repertoire holds about 180,000 clones, with about 84% as singletons. The sequenced sample consisted of peripheral blood. The receptors here all came from an older person with COVID-19, enrolled during active disease.

This clone has just a few counts. The chain links TRBV3-1 (or the pseudogene TRBV3-2) to TRBJ2-3; 10 bases are shared with TRBD2. Germline-derived CDR1 and CDR2 are LGHDT and YNNKEL (reference sequence). V was pared by 0 bases and J by 6 bases, with 6 bases of the junction left unmatched. This CDR3 has 16 amino acids. CDR3 residues: CASSQDSGSGGDTQYF. CDR3 DNA: TGTGCCAGCAGCCAAGATTCGGGTAGCGGGGGGGATACGCAGTATTTT.

The V and J genes are TRBV14 and TRBJ2-7, with 11 bases fitting TRBD1. Germline-derived CDR1 and CDR2 are SGHDN and FVKESK. This CDR3 contains 15 residues. Germline trimming cut 1 base from V and 6 bases from J; bases unmatched to any gene: 5. The CDR3 nucleotides are TGTGCCAGCAGCCAAGTCGCGGACAGGGGGCTCGAGCAGTACTTC. Amino acids: CASSQVADRGLEQYF.

For the CDR3, the DNA is TGTGCCACCAGCAGACCCCTGGGCGAGCAGTTCTTC. Residues: CATSRPLGEQFF. V usage is TRBV15 and J usage is TRBJ2-1, with unresolved D. The CDR3 is 12 amino acids. Germline assignment: CDR1 LNHNV and CDR2 YYDKDF (reference sequence). The V and J ends lost 2 bases and 10 bases respectively, with 9 bases between them.

This clone has only a few counts. The V call is TRBV19, the J call TRBJ2-1; D may be TRBD1 (6 bases). CDR1 LNHDA and CDR2 SQIVND come from the germline V gene (reference sequence). Trimming took off 7 bases at V and 8 bases at J, with 15 bases between the two ends. The CDR3 is 13 amino acids. The CDR3 spells CASKKQGKDEQFF. The CDR3 DNA reads as TGTGCCAGTAAAAAGCAGGGGAAAGATGAGCAGTTCTTC.

CDR3 residues: CASSFSRRESPLHF. As DNA, the CDR3 is TGTGCCAGCAGCTTCTCGAGGCGAGAATCACCCCTCCACTTT. The V gene is TRBV7-9, the J gene TRBJ1-6; D ambiguous. Germline V gives CDR1 SEHNR, CDR2 FQNEAQ (reference sequence). V was shortened by 3 bases and J by 10 bases, with 13 bases between the two germline ends. The CDR3 is 14 amino acids.

The genes are TRBV7-3 and TRBJ1-1, with TRBD1 matching over 8 bases. Germline V CDR1 and CDR2: SGHTA, FQGTGA. Trimming cost V 5 bases and J 5 bases; bases outside gene matches: 4. The CDR3 runs to 13 residues. The CDR3 DNA sequence: TGTGCCAGCAGCACAGGACAGGGTACTGAAGCTTTCTTT. It yields the protein CASSTGQGTEAFF. Using reference TRBV7-3 and TRBJ1-1 for the parts outside the CDR3, the full variable domain is GAGVSQTPSNKVTEKGKYVELRCDPISGHTALYWYRQSLGQGPEFLIYFQGTGAADDSGLPNDRFFAVRPEGSVSTLKIQRTERGDSAVYLCASSTGQGTEAFFGQGTRLTVV.

The rearrangement links TRBV6-2 or TRBV6-3 to TRBJ1-1, with a weak D call TRBD1 (5 bases). V lost 2 bases, J lost 4 bases, and 14 bases lay in between. Germline CDR1 and CDR2: MNHEY and SVGEGT. The CDR3 totals 15 residues. The CDR3: CASSYGPGKVTEAFF. The CDR3 DNA reads as TGTGCCAGCAGTTACGGTCCAGGGAAGGTCACTGAAGCTTTCTTT.

V gene TRBV7-9 combines with J gene TRBJ2-1; D is uncertain. The germline CDR1 and CDR2 sequences are SEHNR and FQNEAQ (reference sequence). CDR3 length equals 11 residues. V dropped 8 bases and J dropped 2 bases, with 4 bases sitting between them. CDR3 DNA: TGTGCCAGCGGCACCTACAATGAGCAGTTCTTC. This codes for CASGTYNEQFF.

Only one count was recorded for this clone. The V call is TRBV24-1, the J call TRBJ2-3, with TRBD2 identical over 9 bases. The CDR3 loop spans 17 amino acids. Germline CDR1 KGHDR, CDR2 SFDVKD. With V trimmed by 1 base and J by 5 bases, 9 bases remained unmatched. DNA of the CDR3: TGTGCCACCAGTGATTTTGGGCGGGAGGGCCGTGGAGATACGCAGTATTTT. This encodes CATSDFGREGRGDTQYF.

This chain joins TRBV3-1 (or the pseudogene TRBV3-2) and TRBJ1-2; 7 positions agree with TRBD1. CDR1 LGHDT and CDR2 YNNKEL come from the germline V gene (reference sequence). The CDR3 covers 18 residues. V trimming: 2 bases; J trimming: 0 bases; junction bases outside the gene matches: 12. The CDR3 sequence: CASSQSPRGPPSNYGYTF. For the CDR3, the DNA is TGTGCCAGCAGCCAATCTCCGAGGGGGCCTCCCTCTAACTATGGCTACACCTTC.

The chain links TRBV28 to TRBJ2-2, with D tentatively TRBD1 (5 bases). Trimming took 6 bases from V and 6 from J, leaving 11 bases between them. CDR3 length equals 13 residues. Germline V gene sequence: CDR1 MDHEN, CDR2 SYDVKM. CDR3 nucleotide sequence: TGTGCCAGCAGGGGCAGGGCGGCCGGGGAGCTGTTTTTT. Protein: CASRGRAAGELFF.

The chain recombines TRBV27 with TRBJ2-1; no reliable D call. Trimming stripped 3 bases from V and 7 bases from J, with 7 bases between. Looked up from germline, CDR1 is MNHEY and CDR2 is SMNVEV (reference sequence). The CDR3 contains 12 residues. CDR3 bases: TGTGCCAGCAGTTTTGAGCGTAATGAGCAGTTCTTC. Its translation is CASSFERNEQFF.

The rearrangement uses TRBV4-1 and TRBJ1-2; no reliable D call. CDR1 and CDR2 (germline): MGHRA, YSYEKL. The CDR3 is 15 residues long. V was cut by 0 bases and J by 2 bases, with 10 bases left in between. The CDR3 loop reads CASSQDLRANYGYTF. Written as DNA, the CDR3 is TGCGCCAGCAGCCAAGATCTGAGGGCGAACTATGGCTACACCTTC.

The chain combines TRBV15 with TRBJ1-1; D is possibly TRBD1 (6 bases). V gave up 0 bases and J gave up 1 base, with 6 bases separating them. Germline values: CDR1 LNHNV, CDR2 YYDKDF (reference sequence). This CDR3 spans 14 amino acids. The CDR3 region is CATSRETGNTEAFF. The CDR3 region has the DNA TGTGCCACCAGCAGAGAGACAGGGAACACTGAAGCTTTCTTT.

This rearrangement joins TRBV11-3 to TRBJ2-5, with 10 bases aligning to TRBD2. The CDR3 consists of 15 residues. J was trimmed by 2 bases and V by 6 bases; bases with no gene match: 6. The germline CDR1 and CDR2 sequences are SGHNT and YENEEA. DNA for the CDR3: TGTGCCAGCAGAGGACTAGCGGAAACACAAGAGACCCAGTACTTC. Translated: CASRGLAETQETQYF. Supplemented by reference TRBV11-3 and TRBJ2-5, the full variable domain reads EAGVVQSPRYKIIEKKQPVAFWCNPISGHNTLYWYLQNLGQGPELLIRYENEEAVDDSQLPKDRFSAERLKGVDSTLKIQPAELGDSAVYLCASRGLAETQETQYFGPGTRLLVL.

The chain combines TRBV7-3 with TRBJ1-1, with 7 bases lining up with TRBD1. The CDR3 has 12 amino acids. Trimming cost V 5 bases and J 9 bases; bases outside gene matches: 6. Germline V gene lookup returns CDR1 SGHTA and CDR2 FQGTGA. CDR3 sequence reads: CASSAPGGKAFF. CDR3 DNA sequence: TGTGCCAGCAGCGCACCAGGGGGGAAAGCTTTCTTT.

The chain has TRBV27 and TRBJ2-7; D is undetermined. The germline V gene has CDR1 MNHEY and CDR2 SMNVEV (reference sequence). Trimming cost V 7 bases and J 2 bases, with 15 bases left between them. There are 14 residues in the CDR3. The CDR3 DNA sequence: TGTGCCAGCAAAGCCCTGGGCTCCGCCTACGAGCAGTACTTC. It encodes CASKALGSAYEQYF.

The CDR3 DNA sequence: TGTGCCAGCAGCCCCAATACTGGAGCGAACACCGGGGAGCTGTTTTTT. It translates to CASSPNTGANTGELFF. This chain connects TRBV7-3 to TRBJ2-2; D uncertain. The germline V gene encodes CDR1 SGHTA and CDR2 FQGTGA. Trimming shortened V by 5 bases and J by 0 bases, and 13 bases separated the two germline ends. The CDR3 consists of 16 residues. Full variable domain (outside the CDR3, taken from reference TRBV7-3 and TRBJ2-2): GAGVSQTPSNKVTEKGKYVELRCDPISGHTALYWYRQSLGQGPEFLIYFQGTGAADDSGLPNDRFFAVRPEGSVSTLKIQRTERGDSAVYLCASSPNTGANTGELFFGEGSRLTVL.

J is TRBJ2-1 and V is TRBV27; D is ambiguous. CDR3 size: 11 residues. V dropped 5 bases and J dropped 12 bases, with 11 bases sitting between them. Germline values: CDR1 MNHEY, CDR2 SMNVEV (reference sequence). CDR3 residues: CASSTDTGQFF. The CDR3 coding sequence is TGTGCCAGCAGTACCGACACTGGGCAGTTCTTC.

The CDR3 is CAISDPPGQGFSYEQYF. CDR3 DNA sequence: TGTGCCATCAGTGACCCTCCTGGACAGGGATTCTCCTACGAGCAGTACTTC. The chain employs TRBV10-3 and TRBJ2-7, with 8 bases matching TRBD1. This CDR3 is 17 amino acids long. V lost 3 bases and J lost 0; bases outside the gene matches: 10. From germline, CDR1 is ENHRY and CDR2 SYGVKD.

The chain is built from TRBV6-2 or TRBV6-3 and TRBJ1-5, with 8 positions matching TRBD1. With 5 bases clipped from V and 7 bases from J, the junction kept 10 bases outside the gene matches. Per germline, CDR1 MNHEY and CDR2 SVGEGT. This CDR3 is 15 amino acids long. The CDR3 protein is CASSRMQGAVQPQHF. DNA of the CDR3: TGTGCCAGCAGTCGAATGCAGGGGGCCGTGCAGCCCCAGCATTTT.

V usage is TRBV5-1 and J usage is TRBJ1-6, with D maybe TRBD1 (6 bases). This CDR3 is built from 15 residues. CDR1 is SGHRS, CDR2 YFSETQ, per germline. Trimming pared 0 bases from V and 3 bases from J, leaving 7 bases between. CDR3 nucleotide sequence: TGCGCCAGCAGCTTGGAAGGGGGCTATAATTCACCCCTCCACTTT. It translates to CASSLEGGYNSPLHF.

V usage is TRBV7-3 and J usage is TRBJ1-1, with TRBD1 identical over 9 bases. CDR3 size: 13 residues. V gave up 5 bases and J gave up 10 bases; unmatched junction bases: 8. Germline V gene data show CDR1 as SGHTA and CDR2 as FQGTGA. DNA for the CDR3: TGTGCCAGCAGCCTTAACGGACAGGGGAGAGCTTTCTTT. This gives the protein CASSLNGQGRAFF.

This clone was counted a few times. The chain uses TRBV9 and TRBJ1-2; a weak D match, TRBD1 (6 bases). The germline gives CDR1 SGDLS, CDR2 YYNGEE. The CDR3 has 15 residues. Trimming took 4 bases from V and 1 from J, leaving 14 bases between them. CDR3 DNA: TGTGCCAGCAGCAAAAACCAGGGGCTTAACTATGGCTACACCTTC. Residues: CASSKNQGLNYGYTF. Full variable domain (missing parts from reference TRBV9 and TRBJ1-2): DSGVTQTPKHLITATGQRVTLRCSPRSGDLSVYWYQQSLDQGLQFLIQYYNGEERAKGNILERFSAQQFPDLHSELNLSSLELGDSALYFCASSKNQGLNYGYTFGSGTRLTVV.

This rearrangement joins TRBV5-4 to TRBJ2-3; D is unresolved. This CDR3 region has 13 residues. V lost 3 bases and J 1 base, leaving 6 bases between the germline ends. Looked up from germline, CDR1 is SGHNT and CDR2 is YYREEE (reference sequence). CDR3 in DNA: TGTGCCAGCAGCTCTAAACGCACAGATACGCAGTATTTT. Translated, it gives CASSSKRTDTQYF.

This clone has a single count. The chain couples TRBV11-2 to TRBJ2-1, with D maybe TRBD1 (5 bases). Germline V gives CDR1 SGHAT, CDR2 FQNNGV. V was pared by 2 bases and J by 5 bases, with 7 bases between. The CDR3 consists of 13 residues. The CDR3 spells CASSLQGNNEQFF. CDR3 in DNA: TGTGCCAGCAGCTTACAGGGAAACAATGAGCAGTTCTTC.

The V and J genes are TRBV7-9 and TRBJ2-2, with 7 bases identical to TRBD1. Losses at the gene ends were 6 bases for V and 1 base for J; bases not matched to a gene: 5. CDR3 length: 15 amino acids. The germline V gene encodes CDR1 SEHNR and CDR2 FQNEAQ (reference sequence). CDR3 sequence: CASRTRQGNTGELFF. DNA for the CDR3: TGTGCCAGCAGAACAAGACAGGGGAACACCGGGGAGCTGTTTTTT.

The chain has TRBV14 and TRBJ2-5; tentative D call: TRBD1 (5 bases). V dropped 3 bases and J dropped 0 bases, with 14 bases sitting between them. Germline assignment: CDR1 SGHDN and CDR2 FVKESK. This CDR3 region has 16 residues. The CDR3 DNA is TGTGCCAGCAGCCACCGACAGAATCCCTACCAAGAGACCCAGTACTTC. Amino acids: CASSHRQNPYQETQYF.

This chain connects TRBV24-1 to TRBJ2-5; D perhaps matches TRBD2 (6 bases). CDR1 and CDR2 from the germline V gene are KGHDR and SFDVKD. Deletions cut 3 bases from V and 1 base from J, with 14 bases between. The CDR3 is 16 residues long. The DNA of the CDR3 is TGTGCCACCAGTGATCCAAACCGGGACTCCCAAGAGACCCAGTACTTC. Encoded protein: CATSDPNRDSQETQYF.